These 31 T cell receptor beta chains were sequenced from one sample in a study of cytotoxic CD8 clonotypes in ibrutinib-treated CLL. The method was immunoSEQ multiplex PCR; TCRdb's version includes in-frame clones alone and lacks a portion of them. The data contain around 300,000 clones, around four fifths of them singletons. The sequencing here drew on PBMCs, taken before ibrutinib treatment. The receptors stem from a human donor with chronic lymphocytic leukemia.

This clone showed up just once. The chain carries TRBV5-1 and TRBJ2-7, with D unclear. The germline V gene encodes CDR1 SGHRS and CDR2 YFSETQ. Deletions cut 2 bases from V and 3 bases from J, with 12 bases between. CDR3 length: 14 residues. The CDR3 region has the DNA TGCGCCAGCAGCTTTTCCAATATAGGCTACGAGCAGTACTTC. Translated: CASSFSNIGYEQYF.

V usage is TRBV28 and J usage is TRBJ2-3, with 8 bases fitting TRBD2. This CDR3 is built from 15 residues. Losses at the gene ends were 5 bases for V and 2 bases for J; bases not matched to a gene: 6. Germline V gene data show CDR1 as MDHEN and CDR2 as SYDVKM. DNA for the CDR3: TGTGCCAGCAGTAAAACTAGCGGATACACAGATACGCAGTATTTT. This translates into CASSKTSGYTDTQYF.

The genes are TRBV2 and TRBJ2-1, with D uncertain. Germline CDR1 SNHLY, CDR2 FYNNEI. The CDR3 length is 10 residues. V gave up 2 bases and J gave up 9 bases, with 2 bases separating them. In DNA, the CDR3 is TGTGCCAGCAGTGAAATTGAGCAGTTCTTC. This codes for CASSEIEQFF.

V gene TRBV30 combines with J gene TRBJ2-1, with D hard to call. Trimming shortened V by 4 bases and J by 6 bases, and 13 bases separated the two germline ends. This CDR3 spans 13 amino acids. Germline V gene data show CDR1 as GTSNPN and CDR2 as SVGIG (reference sequence). The CDR3 region is CAWNAARVNEQFF. CDR3 sequence (DNA): TGTGCCTGGAACGCCGCTAGGGTCAATGAGCAGTTCTTC. Variable domain in full (rest from reference TRBV30 and TRBJ2-1): SQTIHQWPATLVQPVGSPLSLECTVEGTSNPNLYWYRQAAGRGLQLLFYSVGIGQISSEVPQNLSASRPQDRQFILSSKKLLLSDSGFYLCAWNAARVNEQFFGPGTRLTVL.

V and J are TRBV7-2 and TRBJ2-7; 9 bases map to TRBD2. This CDR3 is 18 amino acids long. After removal of 0 bases from V and 3 bases from J, the junction contained 12 bases not matched to a gene. Germline V gene sequence: CDR1 SGHTA, CDR2 FQGNSA. In nucleotides, the CDR3 is TGTGCCAGCAGCTTAGCCCCCGGGGTAGCGGGAGATTTCTACGAGCAGTACTTC. Translating it yields CASSLAPGVAGDFYEQYF.

This clone showed up just a few times. J is TRBJ2-1 and V is TRBV4-2; 8 nucleotides agree with TRBD2. V lost 3 bases and J lost 9; bases outside the gene matches: 10. Germline V gene data show CDR1 as LGHNA and CDR2 as YNFKEQ. The CDR3 extends over 15 amino acids. The CDR3 is CASSHGSAGDVEQFF. In nucleotides, the CDR3 is TGTGCCAGCAGCCATGGATCAGCGGGGGATGTTGAGCAGTTCTTC.

The rearrangement uses TRBV6-1 and TRBJ2-7; possibly TRBD1 for D (6 bases). This CDR3 comprises 16 residues. Germline V lookup: CDR1 MNHNS, CDR2 SASEGT. The germline V and J ends were trimmed by 2 bases and 1 base, with 15 bases remaining between them. CDR3: CASSERRQVLSYEQYF. The CDR3 DNA sequence: TGTGCCAGCAGTGAACGCCGACAGGTACTATCCTACGAGCAGTACTTC.

This rearrangement joins TRBV13 to TRBJ2-2; 12 bases agree with TRBD1. The germline V gene encodes CDR1 PRHDT and CDR2 FYEKMQ (reference sequence). The CDR3 extends over 15 amino acids. The trim removed 5 bases at V and 7 bases at J, leaving 5 bases unmatched. The CDR3 region is CASSRDRGQSGELFF. The CDR3 DNA follows: TGTGCCAGCAGCAGGGACAGGGGGCAAAGCGGGGAGCTGTTTTTT.

The rearrangement links TRBV30 to TRBJ2-2, with a possible D match to TRBD2 (5 bases). From germline, CDR1 is GTSNPN and CDR2 SVGIG (reference sequence). Trimming removed 4 bases at V and 4 bases at J, with 13 bases between. The CDR3 sequence is 14 residues long. This CDR3 reads CAWTGLAPTGELFF. CDR3 in DNA: TGTGCCTGGACAGGACTGGCGCCCACCGGGGAGCTGTTTTTT.

J is TRBJ1-1 and V is TRBV6-5, with 8 bases lining up with TRBD1. V shed 0 bases and J 9 bases; nucleotides not matched to a gene: 6. The CDR3 totals 14 residues. Germline assignment: CDR1 MNHEY and CDR2 SVGAGI. The CDR3 region is CASSYSSQGAQAFF. CDR3 nucleotides: TGTGCCAGCAGTTACTCGTCGCAGGGGGCTCAAGCTTTCTTT.

The V call is TRBV10-3, the J call TRBJ2-2; D uncertain. The V end was cut by 0 bases, the J end by 7 bases, with 15 bases between. The CDR3 is 16 residues long. Germline V gene lookup returns CDR1 ENHRY and CDR2 SYGVKD. The CDR3 DNA reads as TGTGCCATCAGTGAGTCTGCCCAGGAGTTGGGCGGGGAGCTGTTTTTT. This encodes CAISESAQELGGELFF.

This clone was picked up a small number of times. The chain employs TRBV6-5 and TRBJ2-4; the D gene is possibly TRBD1 (6 bases). Per the germline V gene, CDR1 is MNHEY and CDR2 is SVGAGI. V was clipped by 6 bases and J by 3 bases, with 12 bases between them. The CDR3 runs 14 residues. CDR3 amino acids: CASSSTGHKNIQYF. The CDR3 nucleotides read TGTGCCAGCAGCTCCACAGGGCACAAAAACATTCAGTACTTC.

The chain joins TRBV28 to TRBJ2-7; D is unresolved. The CDR3 covers 14 residues. Germline loops: CDR1 MDHEN, CDR2 SYDVKM. V lost 4 bases to trimming and J lost 2 bases, with 12 bases between them. CDR3 in amino acids: CASSYPDTAYEQYF. The CDR3 coding sequence is TGTGCCAGCAGTTATCCGGATACGGCCTACGAGCAGTACTTC.

V usage is TRBV30 and J usage is TRBJ2-3; a possible D gene is TRBD2 (7 bases). CDR1 and CDR2 (germline): GTSNPN, SVGIG (reference sequence). Trimming removed 5 bases at V and 2 bases at J, with 17 bases between. The CDR3 extends over 15 amino acids. CDR3 in DNA: TGTGCCTGGGTCGATAGGGGGGGATTCACAGATACGCAGTATTTT. This codes for CAWVDRGGFTDTQYF.

The CDR3: CASTLQGASNIQYF. The CDR3 DNA follows: TGTGCCAGCACCTTACAGGGGGCTTCAAACATTCAGTACTTC. The rearrangement uses TRBV27 and TRBJ2-4; TRBD1 agrees at 9 bases. J was trimmed by 6 bases and V by 7 bases; bases with no gene match: 7. The germline gives CDR1 MNHEY, CDR2 SMNVEV (reference sequence). The CDR3 length is 14 residues.

This CDR3 is CASSTGQGVTQYF. Here the CDR3 DNA reads TGTGCCAGCAGCACAGGACAGGGAGTGACCCAGTACTTC. The V call is TRBV7-8, the J call TRBJ2-5, with TRBD1 matching over 8 bases. The germline gives CDR1 SGHVS, CDR2 FQNEAQ. J was trimmed by 7 bases and V by 5 bases; bases with no gene match: 6. The CDR3 consists of 13 residues. Full variable domain (missing parts from reference TRBV7-8 and TRBJ2-5): GAGVSQSPRYKVAKRGQDVALRCDPISGHVSLFWYQQALGQGPEFLTYFQNEAQLDKSGLPSDRFFAERPEGSVSTLKIQRTQQEDSAVYLCASSTGQGVTQYFGPGTRLLVL.

In this sample, this clone turned up a few times. The J gene is TRBJ2-5, the V gene TRBV29-1; weak D call: TRBD2 (6 bases). The CDR3 has 14 residues. Between the trimmed V and J ends, which lost 4 bases and 3 bases, there was a span of 15 bases. Germline V gives CDR1 SQVTM, CDR2 ANQGSEA. The CDR3 coding sequence is TGCAGCGTTGTCTGGAGTGGGGGGAAAGAGACCCAGTACTTC. Amino acids: CSVVWSGGKETQYF.

This clone is a singleton in its sample. The chain employs TRBV2 and TRBJ2-1; D is ambiguous. CDR3 length: 10 residues. Looked up from germline, CDR1 is SNHLY and CDR2 is FYNNEI. V dropped 10 bases and J dropped 6 bases, with 7 bases sitting between them. The CDR3: CATTGNEQFF. As DNA, the CDR3 is TGTGCCACGACGGGCAATGAGCAGTTCTTC.

In this sample, this clone turned up once. The rearrangement links TRBV5-1 to TRBJ2-1; D ambiguous. Trimming removed 2 bases at V and 0 bases at J, with 9 bases between. This CDR3 spans 15 amino acids. Looked up from germline, CDR1 is SGHRS and CDR2 is YFSETQ. This CDR3 reads CASSFEFFSYNEQFF. DNA of the CDR3: TGCGCCAGCAGCTTCGAGTTCTTCTCCTACAATGAGCAGTTCTTC.

This clone was recorded once. V is TRBV2 and J is TRBJ1-1, with D perhaps TRBD1 (5 bases). Germline V lookup: CDR1 SNHLY, CDR2 FYNNEI. There are 14 residues in the CDR3. Between the trimmed V and J ends, which lost 3 bases and 1 base, there was a span of 9 bases. CDR3 in amino acids: CASSEGRGNTEAFF. In nucleotides, the CDR3 is TGTGCCAGCAGTGAGGGACGGGGGAACACTGAAGCTTTCTTT.

V is TRBV5-6 and J is TRBJ1-1; the D is unclear. The CDR3 sequence is 15 residues long. The V end was cut by 4 bases, the J end by 0 bases, with 13 bases between. CDR1 and CDR2 from the germline V gene are SGHDT and YYEEEE. Written as DNA, the CDR3 is TGTGCCAGCAGCCAAGATGCTGAGATGAACACTGAAGCTTTCTTT. Amino acid sequence: CASSQDAEMNTEAFF.

The table lists this clone with a count of one. V usage is TRBV18 and J usage is TRBJ2-1; 14 bases align to TRBD2. This CDR3 is 15 amino acids long. Trimming cost V 0 bases and J 9 bases; bases outside gene matches: 1. Germline CDR1 reads KGHSH; CDR2 reads LQKENI. The CDR3 here is CASSPPGLAGVEQFF. CDR3 sequence (DNA): TGTGCCAGCTCACCACCGGGACTAGCGGGAGTTGAGCAGTTCTTC.

CDR3 in amino acids: CASSEWDAPSVGNEQFF. In DNA form, the CDR3 reads TGTGCCAGCAGCGAATGGGATGCCCCGTCAGTTGGGAATGAGCAGTTCTTC. The gene calls are TRBV9 and TRBJ2-1; D unclear. Per germline, CDR1 SGDLS and CDR2 YYNGEE. Trimming pared 3 bases from V and 7 bases from J, leaving 23 bases between. This CDR3 region has 17 residues.

The chain combines TRBV7-9 with TRBJ2-7; 9 bases are a match to TRBD2. CDR3 length: 14 amino acids. CDR1 and CDR2 from the germline V gene are SEHNR and FQNEAQ (reference sequence). The V segment lost 2 bases and the J segment 6 bases; nucleotides outside the gene matches: 5. CDR3 nucleotide sequence: TGTGCCAGCAGCTTAATGGTAGCGGGAGTCGAGCAGTACTTC. Protein product: CASSLMVAGVEQYF.

This sequence joins TRBV19 and TRBJ2-7; D may correspond to TRBD1 or TRBD2 (5 bases each). V gave up 5 bases and J gave up 7 bases, with 18 bases separating them. Germline V gene data show CDR1 as LNHDA and CDR2 as SQIVND (reference sequence). This CDR3 spans 14 amino acids. Here the CDR3 reads CASSQGISTGEQYF. The CDR3 nucleotides are TGTGCCAGTAGTCAGGGTATCTCAACGGGAGAGCAGTACTTC.

Concerning this clone: Other DNA sequences in the sample encode the same CDR3. The genes are TRBV15 and TRBJ2-7, with D unresolved. CDR3 length equals 12 residues. V was shortened by 0 bases and J by 4 bases, with 4 bases between the two germline ends. From germline, CDR1 is LNHNV and CDR2 YYDKDF (reference sequence). The CDR3 nucleotides are TGTGCCACCAGCAGAGATCGGTACGAGCAGTACTTC. Amino acids: CATSRDRYEQYF.

The gene calls are TRBV30 and TRBJ2-2; D gene uncertain. V was shortened by 2 bases and J by 6 bases, with 19 bases between the two germline ends. Germline CDR1 is GTSNPN and CDR2 is SVGIG (reference sequence). The CDR3 extends over 16 amino acids. This chain's CDR3 is CAWSFIITRWAGELFF. In DNA form, the CDR3 reads TGTGCCTGGAGTTTCATTATTACGAGATGGGCCGGGGAGCTGTTTTTT.

The gene calls are TRBV29-1 and TRBJ1-1, with a possible D match to TRBD1 (6 bases). There are 14 residues in the CDR3. Trimming took off 3 bases at V and 5 bases at J, with 16 bases between the two ends. Germline V gives CDR1 SQVTM, CDR2 ANQGSEA. The CDR3 bases are TGCAGCGTTGACAGGGGCGGGCGAGGGACTGAAGCTTTCTTT. Translating it yields CSVDRGGRGTEAFF.

This clone was observed a few times. This rearrangement joins TRBV25-1 to TRBJ2-7; 7 positions match TRBD1. The CDR3 is 13 residues long. Germline CDR1 reads MGHDK; CDR2 reads SYGVNS. Trimming cost V 7 bases and J 4 bases; bases outside gene matches: 7. The CDR3 spells CASTETGWYEQYF. The CDR3 bases are TGTGCCAGCACGGAGACAGGGTGGTACGAGCAGTACTTC.

This clone was seen a handful of times. The CDR3: CASYYLLSYEQYF. The CDR3, as DNA: TGTGCCAGCTATTACTTACTGTCCTACGAGCAGTACTTC. The V call is TRBV2, the J call TRBJ2-7; D is unresolved. The CDR3 runs 13 residues. Germline assignment: CDR1 SNHLY and CDR2 FYNNEI. V was trimmed by 8 bases and J by 1 base, leaving 12 bases between them.

The sample holds one count of this clone. The chain links TRBV28 to TRBJ1-2, with TRBD1 matching 8 bases. The CDR3 runs to 14 residues. Germline V gene data show CDR1 as MDHEN and CDR2 as SYDVKM. V shed 7 bases, J shed 5 bases, and the junction held 9 bases outside the gene matches. The CDR3 DNA sequence: TGTGCCAGCAAGGGGATGACAGGGGTTTATGGCTACACCTTC. Its protein is CASKGMTGVYGYTF.